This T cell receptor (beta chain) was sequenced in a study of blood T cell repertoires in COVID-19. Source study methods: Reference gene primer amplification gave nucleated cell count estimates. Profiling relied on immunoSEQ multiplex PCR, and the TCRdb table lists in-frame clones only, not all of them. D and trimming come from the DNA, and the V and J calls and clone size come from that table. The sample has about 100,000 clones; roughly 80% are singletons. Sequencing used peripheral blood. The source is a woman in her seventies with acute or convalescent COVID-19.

CDR3 DNA: TGCGCCAGCAGCTCACAGGGAACCGGGGAGCTGTTTTTT. It is translated as CASSSQGTGELFF. The chain is built from TRBV5-1 and TRBJ2-2; D may be TRBD1 (6 bases). Trimming cost V 3 bases and J 5 bases, with 8 bases left between them. From germline, CDR1 is SGHRS and CDR2 YFSETQ. This CDR3 has 13 amino acids.